The 9 T cell receptor beta chains reported below all come from one sample, sequenced in a study of blood T cell repertoires in COVID-19. TCRdb's table, derived via immunoSEQ multiplex PCR, lists solely in-frame clones and lacks some. The sample lists approximately 150,000 clones, about 80% seen once, with 1.5% to 2% in the top ten. The material sequenced was peripheral blood. These receptors were obtained from a human donor in a cohort sampled during active COVID-19.

This chain uses TRBV7-8 with TRBJ2-3; unclear D gene. V was cut by 6 bases and J by 1 base, with 8 bases left in between. CDR1 SGHVS and CDR2 FQNEAQ come from the germline V gene. The CDR3 is 13 amino acids. The CDR3 DNA reads as TGTGCCAGCAGGGGCCCCGGCACAGATACGCAGTATTTT. Protein sequence: CASRGPGTDTQYF.

This chain joins TRBV5-1 and TRBJ1-1; D call uncertain. The CDR3 is made up of 13 amino acids. V was clipped by 5 bases and J by 4 bases, with 12 bases between them. CDR1 is SGHRS, CDR2 YFSETQ, per germline. For the CDR3, the DNA is TGCGCCAGCAGAGTTAGCGTCGGCACTGAAGCTTTCTTT. It encodes CASRVSVGTEAFF.

The chain has TRBV2 and TRBJ2-2; 7 nucleotides line up with TRBD1. V was clipped by 7 bases and J by 0 bases; unmatched bases: 5. Germline V gene lookup returns CDR1 SNHLY and CDR2 FYNNEI. The CDR3 covers 15 residues. This chain's CDR3 is CASTRQGSNTGELFF. CDR3 nucleotide sequence: TGTGCCAGCACACGACAGGGTTCGAACACCGGGGAGCTGTTTTTT.

The V gene is TRBV19, the J gene TRBJ2-5; 9 bases agree with TRBD2. The length of the CDR3 is 15 residues. V lost 4 bases and J lost 4; bases outside the gene matches: 7. Germline CDR1 and CDR2: LNHDA and SQIVND (reference sequence). The CDR3 nucleotides read TGTGCCAGTAGTAACACAGGGACTAGCCCAGAGACCCAGTACTTC. This codes for CASSNTGTSPETQYF.

The chain joins TRBV4-3 to TRBJ1-5; tentatively, D is TRBD1 (5 bases). The germline gives CDR1 LGHNA, CDR2 YSLEER. CDR3 size: 15 residues. The V end was cut by 0 bases, the J end by 4 bases, with 10 bases between. This chain's CDR3 is CASSQEWGGNQPQHF. The CDR3, as DNA: TGCGCCAGCAGCCAAGAATGGGGGGGGAATCAGCCCCAGCATTTT.

CDR3 amino acids: CASSLTGGRETQYF. In DNA, the CDR3 is TGTGCCAGTAGCCTAACAGGGGGCCGGGAGACCCAGTACTTC. The rearrangement links TRBV19 to TRBJ2-5; the match to TRBD1 covers 9 bases. This CDR3 has 14 residues. Trimming removed 6 bases from V and 5 bases from J; junction bases left unmatched: 7. CDR1 and CDR2 from the germline V gene are LNHDA and SQIVND (reference sequence).

The chain links TRBV3-1 (or the pseudogene TRBV3-2) to TRBJ2-7; 11 bases align to TRBD1. CDR3 length: 18 residues. Germline V gene data show CDR1 as LGHDT and CDR2 as YNNKEL (reference sequence). The ends lost 1 base at V and 0 bases at J; junction bases unmatched: 8. The CDR3 DNA follows: TGTGCCAGCAGCCAAGGTCGATGGGGGACAGGGGGCTCCTACGAGCAGTACTTC. This gives the protein CASSQGRWGTGGSYEQYF.

The chain combines TRBV4-1 with TRBJ2-7; D is possibly TRBD1 (6 bases). Germline CDR1 and CDR2: MGHRA and YSYEKL. The length of the CDR3 is 14 residues. Trimming removed 0 bases from V and 3 bases from J, with 9 bases in between. The CDR3 DNA sequence: TGCGCCAGCAGCCAAGAACAGGGAAACTACGAGCAGTACTTC. Translating gives CASSQEQGNYEQYF.

The chain is built from TRBV12-1 and TRBJ1-1; the table assigns TRBD1, which was not confirmed against the DNA. TRBV12-1 is flagged as a pseudogene. The CDR3 spans 14 residues. The CDR3 loop reads CASSSGTGNTEAFF. For the CDR3, the DNA is TGTGCCAGCAGCTCAGGGACAGGGAACACTGAAGCTTTCTTT.